The 10 T cell receptor beta chains listed next were all sequenced from one sample in a study of T cell responses to AZD1222 COVID-19 vaccine (dated by TCRdb to the early 2020s). The method behind the library was the immunoSEQ multiplex PCR assay. TCRdb limited this immuneACCESS table to in-frame rearrangements with V and J called. A share of clones is missing; checked studies link under half to unresolved V genes, and the rest is unexplained. Within this sample are 95,000 to 150,000 clones, with about 89% of them counted one time only. The ten largest account for approximately 10% of the sample. The time point label for this specimen denotes: baseline before first vaccination. The meaning of the sample's treatment or condition label: meningococcal conjugate vaccine given as trial control. This sample comprised peripheral blood, obtained on day 0 of MenACWY control vaccination. Every receptor here comes from an adult in good health.

In its sample, this clone ranks as medium-sized. This chain links TRBV6-1 with TRBJ2-7; 7 positions match TRBD2. The germline gives CDR1 MNHNS, CDR2 SASEGT. This CDR3 is built from 14 residues. V lost 3 bases to trimming and J lost 5 bases; unmatched junction nucleotides: 7. CDR3 sequence: CASSEGREMDEQYF. CDR3 DNA: TGTGCCAGCAGTGAGGGGCGGGAGATGGACGAGCAGTACTTC.

The J gene is TRBJ2-5, the V gene TRBV5-1; possibly TRBD1 for D (5 bases). Germline CDR1 SGHRS, CDR2 YFSETQ. This CDR3 is built from 15 residues. The V gene lost 3 bases and the J gene lost 4 bases, with 16 bases spanning the gap. CDR3 coding DNA: TGCGCCAGCAGCTGGGGCTACTCTATTGGAGAGACCCAGTACTTC. The encoded protein is CASSWGYSIGETQYF.

The gene calls are TRBV7-8 and TRBJ1-6, with a tentative D call TRBD1 (5 bases). The germline V gene encodes CDR1 SGHVS and CDR2 FQNEAQ. This CDR3 spans 15 amino acids. Trimming shortened V by 2 bases and J by 7 bases, and 12 bases separated the two germline ends. CDR3 nucleotides: TGTGCCAGCAGCTTAACCGGGGCAGAGAATTCACCCCTCCACTTT. Its translation is CASSLTGAENSPLHF.

The chain recombines TRBV9 with TRBJ2-3; 12 bases map to TRBD2. The CDR3 sequence is 14 residues long. V shed 8 bases and J 4 bases; nucleotides not matched to a gene: 5. The germline V gene encodes CDR1 SGDLS and CDR2 YYNGEE. CDR3 sequence: CASTSGRSADTQYF. The CDR3 DNA reads TGTGCCAGTACTAGCGGGAGGAGTGCAGATACGCAGTATTTT.

This chain links TRBV7-9 with TRBJ2-1; no reliable D call. The germline V gene has CDR1 SEHNR and CDR2 FQNEAQ (reference sequence). Trimming pared 4 bases from V and 2 bases from J, leaving 12 bases between. The length of the CDR3 is 15 residues. The CDR3 sequence: CASSSDARTYNEQFF. Here the CDR3 DNA reads TGTGCCAGCAGCTCAGACGCGCGGACCTACAATGAGCAGTTCTTC. Full variable domain (outside the CDR3, taken from reference TRBV7-9 and TRBJ2-1): DTGVSQNPRHKITKRGQNVTFRCDPISEHNRLYWYRQTLGQGPEFLTYFQNEAQLEKSRLLSDRFSAERPKGSFSTLEIQRTEQGDSAMYLCASSSDARTYNEQFFGPGTRLTVL.

This sequence joins TRBV5-1 and TRBJ2-7; TRBD2 aligns across 8 bases. After removal of 0 bases from V and 2 bases from J, the junction contained 10 bases not matched to a gene. Germline CDR1 SGHRS, CDR2 YFSETQ. This CDR3 spans 17 amino acids. The CDR3 region is CASSLGRSGLVTYEQYF. CDR3 nucleotides: TGCGCCAGCAGCTTGGGGCGGTCGGGACTAGTGACCTACGAGCAGTACTTC. Full variable domain (missing parts from reference TRBV5-1 and TRBJ2-7): KAGVTQTPRYLIKTRGQQVTLSCSPISGHRSVSWYQQTPGQGLQFLFEYFSETQRNKGNFPGRFSGRQFSNSRSEMNVSTLELGDSALYLCASSLGRSGLVTYEQYFGPGTRLTVT.

This clone was found once. The CDR3 loop is CASSLGQINYGYTF. In nucleotides, the CDR3 is TGTGCCAGCAGCCTGGGACAGATTAACTATGGCTACACCTTC. The chain has TRBV7-9 and TRBJ1-2, with 7 bases that match TRBD1. The CDR3 is made up of 14 amino acids. Looked up from germline, CDR1 is SEHNR and CDR2 is FQNEAQ (reference sequence). V trimming: 5 bases; J trimming: 1 base; junction bases outside the gene matches: 4. The variable domain in full, with the rest retrieved from reference TRBV7-9 and TRBJ1-2, is DTGVSQNPRHKITKRGQNVTFRCDPISEHNRLYWYRQTLGQGPEFLTYFQNEAQLEKSRLLSDRFSAERPKGSFSTLEIQRTEQGDSAMYLCASSLGQINYGYTFGSGTRLTVV.

The chain carries TRBV5-4 and TRBJ2-1, with TRBD2 as a possible D gene (6 bases). The V and J ends lost 1 base and 2 bases respectively, with 7 bases between them. The germline gives CDR1 SGHNT, CDR2 YYREEE (reference sequence). This CDR3 has 14 amino acids. The CDR3 is CASSLRGTYNEQFF. DNA of the CDR3: TGTGCCAGCAGCTTGCGGGGGACCTACAATGAGCAGTTCTTC. The full variable domain, rest sourced from reference TRBV5-4 and TRBJ2-1, is ETGVTQSPTHLIKTRGQQVTLRCSSQSGHNTVSWYQQALGQGPQFIFQYYREEENGRGNFPPRFSGLQFPNYSSELNVNALELDDSALYLCASSLRGTYNEQFFGPGTRLTVL.

The chain recombines TRBV20-1 with TRBJ2-7, with D unclear. Trimming took 6 bases from V and 2 from J, leaving 8 bases between them. The CDR3 runs 11 residues. Germline V gene lookup returns CDR1 DFQATT and CDR2 SNEGSKA (reference sequence). The CDR3 DNA reads as TGCAGTGCAGTAGGGACCTACGAGCAGTACTTC. Residues: CSAVGTYEQYF.

V and J are TRBV3-1 (or the pseudogene TRBV3-2) and TRBJ2-7; TRBD2 aligns across 10 bases. The CDR3 is made up of 14 amino acids. Trimming at V came to 4 bases and at J to 4 bases, leaving 4 bases not matched to a gene. The germline V gene has CDR1 LGHDT and CDR2 YNNKEL (reference sequence). This chain's CDR3 is CASSRAGGAYEQYF. The CDR3 DNA reads TGTGCCAGCAGCCGAGCGGGAGGGGCATACGAGCAGTACTTC.